Presented here are 23 T cell receptor beta chains from one specimen sequenced in a study of blood T cell repertoires in COVID-19. The method was immunoSEQ multiplex PCR; TCRdb's version includes in-frame clones alone and lacks a portion of them. The sample carries tens of thousands of clones, about 87% recorded once. Sequenced: peripheral blood. The origin of the receptors is a human donor in a cohort sampled during active COVID-19.

The chain combines TRBV3-1 (or the pseudogene TRBV3-2) with TRBJ2-3; 8 nucleotides align to TRBD2. Germline CDR1 is LGHDT and CDR2 is YNNKEL (reference sequence). Trimming took 0 bases from V and 4 from J; bases not matched to a gene: 6. The CDR3 has 16 residues. CDR3: CASSQDRAGVSDTQYF. CDR3 in DNA: TGTGCCAGCAGCCAAGATCGAGCGGGAGTGTCAGATACGCAGTATTTT.

The rearrangement uses TRBV4-2 and TRBJ2-5; TRBD2 agrees at 10 bases. V shed 0 bases and J 9 bases; nucleotides not matched to a gene: 7. This CDR3 is 15 amino acids long. Germline assignment: CDR1 LGHNA and CDR2 YNFKEQ. CDR3 in DNA: TGTGCCAGCAGCCAAGAGGCTAGCGGGGGATCAGCCCAGTACTTC. Amino acids: CASSQEASGGSAQYF.

CDR3 coding DNA: TGCAGCGTCGAGGGGACAGGGGACGAGCAGTACTTC. Translated: CSVEGTGDEQYF. The chain is built from TRBV29-1 and TRBJ2-7; 10 positions agree with TRBD1. The ends lost 6 bases at V and 5 bases at J; junction bases unmatched: 4. The CDR3 extends over 12 amino acids. Per the germline V gene, CDR1 is SQVTM and CDR2 is ANQGSEA.

This chain uses TRBV7-2 with TRBJ2-7, with D perhaps matching TRBD1 (6 bases). The CDR3 contains 16 residues. V was shortened by 7 bases and J by 1 base, with 20 bases between the two germline ends. CDR1 is SGHTA and CDR2 is FQGNSA in the germline V gene. The CDR3 DNA follows: TGTGCCAGCACCGCGGACAGCGCCTTATTTTCCTACGAGCAGTACTTC. Amino acids: CASTADSALFSYEQYF.

The chain uses TRBV21-1 and TRBJ2-7; the D call TRBD2 from the table was never checked on the DNA. TRBV21-1 is a recognized pseudogene. The CDR3 runs to 18 residues. Written as DNA, the CDR3 is TGTGCCAGCAGCGCGGTGCCCCAACCTAGCGGGAGGGCCCACGAGCAGTACTTC. It yields the protein CASSAVPQPSGRAHEQYF.

The gene calls are TRBV7-9 and TRBJ1-1; D perhaps matches TRBD1 (6 bases). The V and J ends lost 10 bases and 3 bases respectively, with 18 bases between them. The CDR3 runs 14 residues. CDR1 is SEHNR, CDR2 FQNEAQ, per germline (reference sequence). The DNA for the CDR3 is TGTGCCACTTTCAGGGGCATGGGTGACACTGAAGCTTTCTTT. It codes for CATFRGMGDTEAFF.

The chain carries TRBV30 and TRBJ1-2; 12 bases match TRBD1. In germline, CDR1 is GTSNPN, CDR2 SVGIG (reference sequence). J gave up 6 bases and V 1 base, and 6 bases lay outside the gene matches. The CDR3 runs to 15 residues. CDR3 DNA sequence: TGTGCCTGGAGTGAGGGGACAGGGGGCGTGGATGGCTACACCTTC. This gives the protein CAWSEGTGGVDGYTF.

V and J are TRBV7-9 and TRBJ1-1, with D perhaps TRBD1 (5 bases). The CDR3 length is 16 residues. With 2 bases removed from V and 1 base from J, the gap between germline ends came to 14 bases. The germline CDR1 and CDR2 sequences are SEHNR and FQNEAQ (reference sequence). The CDR3 sequence is CASSLSNGGTNTEAFF. CDR3 sequence (DNA): TGTGCCAGCAGCTTATCAAATGGAGGGACGAACACTGAAGCTTTCTTT.

The J gene is TRBJ2-7, the V gene TRBV11-2; D is unresolved. The CDR3 is 15 amino acids. Trimming removed 5 bases from V and 6 bases from J, with 20 bases in between. The germline CDR1 and CDR2 sequences are SGHAT and FQNNGV. The DNA for the CDR3 is TGTGCCAGCAGCACACGAGGCGGAAGCATCCCCGAGCAGTACTTC. Translated: CASSTRGGSIPEQYF.

V usage is TRBV6-4 and J usage is TRBJ2-3; 9 bases are shared with TRBD2. CDR3 length: 15 amino acids. Germline lookup yields CDR1 MRHNA and CDR2 SNTAGT. J gave up 6 bases and V 4 bases, and 8 bases lay outside the gene matches. DNA for the CDR3: TGTGCCAGCAGTGGCGGAGCGGGGGGCCCGGATACGCAGTATTTT. It translates to CASSGGAGGPDTQYF.

The rearrangement joins TRBV7-9 to TRBJ1-1; the D gene is possibly TRBD1 (6 bases). Per germline, CDR1 SEHNR and CDR2 FQNEAQ (reference sequence). The CDR3 spans 14 residues. V lost 2 bases to trimming and J lost 6 bases, with 13 bases between them. This CDR3 reads CASSLSGVGPEAFF. As DNA, the CDR3 is TGTGCCAGCAGCTTATCAGGGGTAGGCCCTGAAGCTTTCTTT. The variable domain in full, with the rest retrieved from reference TRBV7-9 and TRBJ1-1, is DTGVSQNPRHKITKRGQNVTFRCDPISEHNRLYWYRQTLGQGPEFLTYFQNEAQLEKSRLLSDRFSAERPKGSFSTLEIQRTEQGDSAMYLCASSLSGVGPEAFFGQGTRLTVV.

The V call is TRBV7-9, the J call TRBJ2-3; 8 nucleotides match TRBD2. Germline values: CDR1 SEHNR, CDR2 FQNEAQ (reference sequence). V shed 5 bases, J shed 3 bases, and the junction held 10 bases outside the gene matches. The CDR3 is made up of 16 amino acids. The CDR3 loop is CASSPQSGGLTDTQYF. The CDR3, as DNA: TGTGCCAGCAGCCCTCAGAGCGGGGGATTAACAGATACGCAGTATTTT.

The CDR3 DNA reads as TGTGCCAGCAGCGTTATTAAAGCGGGAGGGCCGAATGAGCAGTTCTTC. This translates into CASSVIKAGGPNEQFF. The rearrangement joins TRBV9 to TRBJ2-1; 10 bases map to TRBD2. CDR3 size: 16 residues. CDR1 is SGDLS and CDR2 is YYNGEE in the germline V gene. J lost 7 bases, V lost 2 bases, and 9 bases had no gene match. Supplemented by reference TRBV9 and TRBJ2-1, the full variable domain reads DSGVTQTPKHLITATGQRVTLRCSPRSGDLSVYWYQQSLDQGLQFLIQYYNGEERAKGNILERFSAQQFPDLHSELNLSSLELGDSALYFCASSVIKAGGPNEQFFGPGTRLTVL.

This chain uses TRBV5-1 with TRBJ1-6; 7 bases fit TRBD1. The trim removed 1 base at V and 5 bases at J, leaving 15 bases unmatched. The CDR3 runs to 19 residues. Germline CDR1 reads SGHRS; CDR2 reads YFSETQ. DNA for the CDR3: TGCGCCAGCAGCTTGTATGTTTTGGGCAGGGGGGAAAATAATTCACCCCTCCACTTT. Its protein is CASSLYVLGRGENNSPLHF.

The chain links TRBV18 to TRBJ1-1; 10 bases align to TRBD1. With V trimmed by 5 bases and J by 0 bases, 0 bases remained unmatched. From germline, CDR1 is KGHSH and CDR2 LQKENI. There are 14 residues in the CDR3. In nucleotides, the CDR3 is TGTGCCAGCTCAGGACAGGGGGTGAACACTGAAGCTTTCTTT. As protein: CASSGQGVNTEAFF.

Relative to its sample, this clone is medium-sized. This chain joins TRBV11-3 and TRBJ2-5; D gene unclear. The CDR3 contains 13 residues. In germline, CDR1 is SGHNT, CDR2 YENEEA. The germline V and J ends were trimmed by 5 bases and 5 bases, with 12 bases remaining between them. CDR3 region: CASSLNQRETQYF. The CDR3 bases are TGTGCCAGCAGCCTTAACCAGCGCGAGACCCAGTACTTC.

V and J are TRBV28 and TRBJ2-1; 11 bases map to TRBD2. The J segment lost 2 bases and the V segment lost 5 bases, leaving 5 bases of the junction unmatched. CDR1 MDHEN and CDR2 SYDVKM come from the germline V gene. The CDR3 runs 16 residues. The CDR3 is CASSTPGLAAYNEQFF. In DNA, the CDR3 is TGTGCCAGCAGTACCCCGGGACTAGCGGCCTACAATGAGCAGTTCTTC.

The genes are TRBV5-4 and TRBJ2-1, with TRBD1 matching 10 bases. The CDR3 consists of 14 residues. CDR1 and CDR2 (germline): SGHNT, YYREEE (reference sequence). V trimming: 5 bases; J trimming: 6 bases; junction bases outside the gene matches: 5. CDR3 in amino acids: CASSPDRGLNEQFF. In DNA, the CDR3 is TGTGCCAGCAGTCCAGACAGGGGGCTCAATGAGCAGTTCTTC. The full variable domain, rest sourced from reference TRBV5-4 and TRBJ2-1, is ETGVTQSPTHLIKTRGQQVTLRCSSQSGHNTVSWYQQALGQGPQFIFQYYREEENGRGNFPPRFSGLQFPNYSSELNVNALELDDSALYLCASSPDRGLNEQFFGPGTRLTVL.

The rearrangement joins TRBV27 to TRBJ2-5, with D perhaps matching TRBD1 (6 bases). Germline V CDR1 and CDR2: MNHEY, SMNVEV (reference sequence). The germline V and J ends were trimmed by 5 bases and 3 bases, with 10 bases remaining between them. CDR3 size: 13 residues. The chain's CDR3 is CASSLRTEETQYF. The CDR3 DNA reads TGTGCCAGCAGTCTTCGGACAGAAGAGACCCAGTACTTC.

The rearrangement links TRBV30 to TRBJ1-2; tentative D call: TRBD1 (5 bases). The V end was cut by 7 bases, the J end by 8 bases, with 20 bases between. CDR1 is GTSNPN and CDR2 is SVGIG in the germline V gene (reference sequence). The CDR3 is 13 amino acids. The CDR3 protein is CAYKGLLLGGYTF. Here the CDR3 DNA reads TGTGCCTATAAGGGGCTTCTTCTAGGAGGCTACACCTTC.

The table lists this clone with a count of one. This rearrangement joins TRBV19 to TRBJ2-1; perhaps TRBD1 as D (5 bases). Trimming left V 0 bases short and J 5 bases short, with 14 bases between. CDR3 size: 16 residues. Germline CDR1 LNHDA, CDR2 SQIVND (reference sequence). The CDR3 DNA reads TGTGCCAGTAGTATAGATGCAGGGTGGTCCAACAATGAGCAGTTCTTC. Amino acid sequence: CASSIDAGWSNNEQFF. Variable domain in full (rest from reference TRBV19 and TRBJ2-1): DGGITQSPKYLFRKEGQNVTLSCEQNLNHDAMYWYRQDPGQGLRLIYYSQIVNDFQKGDIAEGYSVSREKKESFPLTVTSAQKNPTAFYLCASSIDAGWSNNEQFFGPGTRLTVL.

The V and J genes are TRBV6-5 and TRBJ1-5; no definite D call. Per germline, CDR1 MNHEY and CDR2 SVGAGI. CDR3 length: 15 amino acids. The V gene lost 6 bases and the J gene lost 0 bases, with 12 bases spanning the gap. CDR3 bases: TGTGCCAGCAGCGACGGACTCCTTAGCAATCAGCCCCAGCATTTT. This codes for CASSDGLLSNQPQHF.

This clone was seen only a few times. The chain has TRBV19 and TRBJ2-7; perhaps TRBD1 as D (5 bases). This CDR3 has 12 residues. Germline CDR1 and CDR2: LNHDA and SQIVND (reference sequence). Trimming removed 4 bases at V and 5 bases at J, with 9 bases between. The CDR3 region is CASSNRGHEQYF. CDR3 DNA sequence: TGTGCCAGTAGTAATAGGGGCCACGAGCAGTACTTC.